Each of the 23 T cell receptor beta chains below was sequenced from the same sample in a study of T cell responses to AZD1222 COVID-19 vaccine. Data came from immunoSEQ multiplex PCR; TCRdb stores just in-frame clones and leaves some out. The sample contains about 130,000 clones, about 90% of which appear only once. The sequences come from peripheral blood, collected on day 0 of AZD1222 vaccination. Source of these receptors: an adult in good health.

V usage is TRBV11-2 and J usage is TRBJ2-5; a weak D match, TRBD2 (6 bases). V shed 5 bases and J shed 1 base, with 11 bases lying between them. The CDR3 is 14 residues long. From germline, CDR1 is SGHAT and CDR2 FQNNGV. The CDR3 nucleotides are TGTGCCAGCAGCCGCCAGCGGGTCCAAGAGACCCAGTACTTC. Translation gives CASSRQRVQETQYF.

The chain recombines TRBV11-2 with TRBJ1-1; D is unresolved. The V gene's germline CDR1 is SGHAT and CDR2 FQNNGV. Trimming took 2 bases from V and 4 from J, leaving 11 bases between them. This CDR3 has 14 amino acids. CDR3 DNA sequence: TGTGCCAGCAGCTTATTACTTTCGGGCACTGAAGCTTTCTTT. This sequence encodes CASSLLLSGTEAFF.

The chain employs TRBV19 and TRBJ2-5; D not resolved. The V gene's germline CDR1 is LNHDA and CDR2 SQIVND (reference sequence). The V end lost 1 base, the J end lost 4 bases, and 7 bases lay between the germline ends. The CDR3 consists of 13 residues. The CDR3 DNA is TGTGCCAGTAGTATAGCCCAGCGAGAGACCCAGTACTTC. Translation: CASSIAQRETQYF.

This chain joins TRBV28 and TRBJ1-6; D unresolved. The CDR3 has 11 residues. The germline V gene has CDR1 MDHEN and CDR2 SYDVKM. V gave up 8 bases and J gave up 8 bases, with 7 bases separating them. The CDR3 spells CASCQYSPLHF. The CDR3 nucleotides are TGTGCCAGCTGCCAATATTCACCCCTCCACTTT.

V gene TRBV7-2 combines with J gene TRBJ2-2; D unresolved. The CDR3 runs 11 residues. Per the germline V gene, CDR1 is SGHTA and CDR2 is FQGNSA. V dropped 4 bases and J dropped 11 bases, with 8 bases sitting between them. CDR3 protein: CASSSMEELFF. CDR3 coding DNA: TGTGCCAGCAGCTCCATGGAAGAGCTGTTTTTT.

V gene TRBV4-2 combines with J gene TRBJ1-1, with D hard to call. The CDR3 runs to 15 residues. Germline V gene data show CDR1 as LGHNA and CDR2 as YNFKEQ. Trimming stripped 0 bases from V and 4 bases from J, with 12 bases between. The CDR3 spells CASSQDSHSGTEAFF. CDR3 coding DNA: TGTGCCAGCAGCCAAGATTCCCACTCGGGCACTGAAGCTTTCTTT.

The chain carries TRBV10-3 and TRBJ2-5; the match to TRBD1 covers 8 bases. CDR1 and CDR2 from the germline V gene are ENHRY and SYGVKD. The V gene end was trimmed by 6 bases and the J gene end by 5 bases; junction bases not matched to a gene: 17. CDR3 length: 17 residues. The CDR3 region has the DNA TGTGCCATCAGCCCGTACAGGACAGGGAGATTTGGGGAGACCCAGTACTTC. It codes for CAISPYRTGRFGETQYF.

The CDR3 sequence: CASRTDREGNQPQHF. CDR3 nucleotide sequence: TGTGCCAGCAGAACCGACAGGGAGGGCAATCAGCCCCAGCATTTT. The gene calls are TRBV6-5 and TRBJ1-5; 7 bases are shared with TRBD1. Per the germline V gene, CDR1 is MNHEY and CDR2 is SVGAGI. This CDR3 spans 15 amino acids. Losses at the gene ends were 6 bases for V and 2 bases for J; bases not matched to a gene: 7.

This clone was seen just once. DNA of the CDR3: TGTGCCAGCAAAGACGGAAGCTACATGAACACTGAAGCTTTCTTT. Protein sequence: CASKDGSYMNTEAFF. The rearrangement links TRBV7-9 to TRBJ1-1; D remains ambiguous. V was cut by 7 bases and J by 0 bases, with 15 bases left in between. CDR3 length: 15 amino acids. Germline V gene lookup returns CDR1 SEHNR and CDR2 FQNEAQ (reference sequence).

This chain uses TRBV6-5 with TRBJ2-2, with D possibly TRBD1 on 5 matching bases. CDR3 length equals 13 residues. Trimming left V 6 bases short and J 6 bases short, with 11 bases between. Germline V lookup: CDR1 MNHEY, CDR2 SVGAGI. CDR3 nucleotide sequence: TGTGCCAGCAGCCACCTAGGGGCCGGGGAGCTGTTTTTT. It codes for CASSHLGAGELFF.

J is TRBJ1-6 and V is TRBV5-4, with a tentative D call TRBD1 (6 bases). The germline V gene encodes CDR1 SGHNT and CDR2 YYREEE (reference sequence). Trimming shortened V by 2 bases and J by 11 bases, and 17 bases separated the two germline ends. The CDR3 sequence is 15 residues long. CDR3 coding DNA: TGTGCCAGCAGCTTTGACAGGAACTCTCCGCCACCCCTCCACTTT. Translated: CASSFDRNSPPPLHF.

The chain is built from TRBV4-3 and TRBJ2-3; the D gene is possibly TRBD1 (6 bases). CDR1 is LGHNA, CDR2 YSLEER, per germline. The CDR3 is 15 amino acids. Trimming removed 3 bases at V and 2 bases at J, with 12 bases between. The DNA of the CDR3 is TGCGCCAGCAGCCAGTCAGGGGCTCCCACAGATACGCAGTATTTT. The encoded protein is CASSQSGAPTDTQYF.

The V gene is TRBV27, the J gene TRBJ1-6; D is unresolved. Germline loops: CDR1 MNHEY, CDR2 SMNVEV (reference sequence). With 7 bases removed from V and 4 bases from J, the gap between germline ends came to 8 bases. This CDR3 comprises 13 residues. The CDR3 DNA reads TGTGCCAGCATGGGCGGGTATAATTCACCCCTCCACTTT. Protein: CASMGGYNSPLHF.

The chain has TRBV18 and TRBJ1-6; 7 bases match TRBD1. Germline lookup yields CDR1 KGHSH and CDR2 LQKENI. V was clipped by 3 bases and J by 10 bases; unmatched bases: 9. This CDR3 has 15 residues. This chain's CDR3 is CASSPIRGEESPLHF. CDR3 coding DNA: TGTGCCAGCTCACCCATCAGGGGGGAGGAATCACCCCTCCACTTT.

The chain links TRBV6-5 to TRBJ1-3, with no clear D. Between the trimmed V and J ends, which lost 6 bases and 0 bases, there was a span of 6 bases. Germline V gene data show CDR1 as MNHEY and CDR2 as SVGAGI. The CDR3 contains 13 residues. CDR3 residues: CASRPSSGNTIYF. CDR3 nucleotide sequence: TGTGCCAGCAGACCCAGCTCTGGAAACACCATATATTTT.

This clone showed up just a few times. The J gene is TRBJ1-6, the V gene TRBV11-2; no definite D call. This CDR3 has 13 amino acids. V was clipped by 3 bases and J by 7 bases, with 7 bases between them. Germline V gene data show CDR1 as SGHAT and CDR2 as FQNNGV. The CDR3 here is CASSFRHNSPLHF. The DNA for the CDR3 is TGTGCCAGCAGCTTCCGACACAATTCACCCCTCCACTTT.

This chain joins TRBV27 and TRBJ1-2; 8 bases match TRBD1. V lost 8 bases to trimming and J lost 4 bases; unmatched junction nucleotides: 9. CDR3 length: 14 amino acids. Germline CDR1 MNHEY, CDR2 SMNVEV (reference sequence). The CDR3, as DNA: TGTGCCAGCGGGGACCGACAGGGGTCCTATGGCTACACCTTC. Encoded protein: CASGDRQGSYGYTF.

The rearrangement links TRBV4-2 to TRBJ1-6; no reliable D call. Trimming removed 4 bases from V and 4 bases from J, with 14 bases in between. The CDR3 sequence is 16 residues long. Germline assignment: CDR1 LGHNA and CDR2 YNFKEQ. CDR3 DNA sequence: TGTGCCAGCAGCCCCTCCGGAGCTCCGTATAATTCACCCCTCCACTTT. It translates to CASSPSGAPYNSPLHF.

The chain carries TRBV4-2 and TRBJ2-5; TRBD1 is a possible D gene (6 bases). The germline CDR1 and CDR2 sequences are LGHNA and YNFKEQ. The V end was cut by 4 bases, the J end by 5 bases, with 17 bases between. The CDR3 runs to 15 residues. The CDR3 here is CASSLREGDGETQYF. The DNA for the CDR3 is TGTGCCAGCAGCCTGCGTGAGGGGGACGGCGAGACCCAGTACTTC.

The rearrangement joins TRBV6-5 to TRBJ1-1, with 11 positions matching TRBD1. J gave up 11 bases and V 6 bases, and 8 bases lay outside the gene matches. Germline lookup yields CDR1 MNHEY and CDR2 SVGAGI. The CDR3 contains 13 residues. The CDR3 nucleotides read TGTGCCAGCAGAAACGGACAGGGGGCTTCGGCTTTCTTT. Protein product: CASRNGQGASAFF.

The chain recombines TRBV28 with TRBJ1-6; D is perhaps TRBD1 (6 bases). Trimming removed 2 bases from V and 9 bases from J, with 11 bases in between. This CDR3 region has 14 residues. The germline V gene has CDR1 MDHEN and CDR2 SYDVKM. The CDR3 reads CASSLTGNSSPLHF. CDR3 DNA sequence: TGTGCCAGCAGTTTAACAGGGAACAGTTCACCCCTCCACTTT.

The chain couples TRBV19 to TRBJ2-2, with D perhaps matching TRBD1 (5 bases). Germline V lookup: CDR1 LNHDA, CDR2 SQIVND (reference sequence). This CDR3 is built from 16 residues. Trimming took 5 bases from V and 1 from J, leaving 14 bases between them. Here the CDR3 DNA reads TGTGCCAGTAGTTCCGCAGGGTCAGGGAACACCGGGGAGCTGTTTTTT. Translating it yields CASSSAGSGNTGELFF.

The CDR3 DNA sequence: TGTGCCAGCGACACCGGGCCATCGGAAAATTTGGGGCAGTACTTC. Residues: CASDTGPSENLGQYF. The chain couples TRBV2 to TRBJ2-7; no definite D call. Between the trimmed V and J ends, which lost 8 bases and 9 bases, there was a span of 26 bases. This CDR3 is built from 15 residues. Germline CDR1 and CDR2: SNHLY and FYNNEI. The full variable domain, completed using reference TRBV2 and TRBJ2-7, is EPEVTQTPSHQVTQMGQEVILRCVPISNHLYFYWYRQILGQKVEFLVSFYNNEISEKSEIFDDQFSVERPDGSNFTLKIRSTKLEDSAMYFCASDTGPSENLGQYFGPGTRLTVT.